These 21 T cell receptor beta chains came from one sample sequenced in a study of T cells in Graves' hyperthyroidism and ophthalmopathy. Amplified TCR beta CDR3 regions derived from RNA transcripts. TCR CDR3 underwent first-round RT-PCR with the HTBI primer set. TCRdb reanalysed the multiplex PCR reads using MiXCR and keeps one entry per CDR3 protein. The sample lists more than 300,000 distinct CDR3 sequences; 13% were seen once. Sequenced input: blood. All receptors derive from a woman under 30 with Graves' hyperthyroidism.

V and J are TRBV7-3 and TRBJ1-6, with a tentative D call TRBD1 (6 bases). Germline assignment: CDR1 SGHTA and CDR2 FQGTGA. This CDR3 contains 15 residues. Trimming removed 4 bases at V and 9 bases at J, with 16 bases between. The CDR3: CASSWGWGPSSPLHF. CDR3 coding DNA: TGTGCCAGCAGCTGGGGTTGGGGGCCTAGTTCACCCCTCCACTTT.

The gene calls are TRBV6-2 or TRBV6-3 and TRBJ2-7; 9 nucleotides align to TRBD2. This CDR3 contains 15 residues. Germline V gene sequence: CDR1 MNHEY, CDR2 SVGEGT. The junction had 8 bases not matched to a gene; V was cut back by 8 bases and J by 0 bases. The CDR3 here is CASSPGLANSYEQYF. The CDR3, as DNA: TGTGCCAGCTCACCAGGACTAGCGAACTCCTACGAGCAGTACTTC.

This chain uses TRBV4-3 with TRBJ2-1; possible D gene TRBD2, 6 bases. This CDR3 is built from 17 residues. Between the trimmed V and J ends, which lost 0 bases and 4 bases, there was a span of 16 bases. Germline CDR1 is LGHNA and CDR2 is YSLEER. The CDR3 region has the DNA TGCGCCAGCAGCCAAGATCTTTTCGGCGGGAAGTACAATGAGCAGTTCTTC. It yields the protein CASSQDLFGGKYNEQFF.

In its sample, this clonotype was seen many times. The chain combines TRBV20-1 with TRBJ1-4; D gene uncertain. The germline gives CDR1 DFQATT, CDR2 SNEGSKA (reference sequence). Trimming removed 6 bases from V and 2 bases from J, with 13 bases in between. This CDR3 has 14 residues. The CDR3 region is CSAHRAETNEKLFF. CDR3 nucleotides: TGCAGTGCCCACCGGGCGGAGACTAATGAAAAACTGTTTTTT.

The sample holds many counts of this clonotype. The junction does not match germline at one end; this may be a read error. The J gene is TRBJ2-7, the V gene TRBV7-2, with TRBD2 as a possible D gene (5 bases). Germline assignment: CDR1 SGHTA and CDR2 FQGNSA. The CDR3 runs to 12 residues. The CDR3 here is CASSLSGYKQYF. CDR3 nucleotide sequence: TGTGCCAGCAGCCTCAGCGGCTACAAGCAGTACTTC.

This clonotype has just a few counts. CDR3 sequence (DNA): TGCAGCGCGGACAGGGAAGAGACCCAGTACTTC. Translated, it gives CSADREETQYF. This chain joins TRBV29-1 and TRBJ2-5; 8 bases match TRBD1. Germline trimming cut 7 bases from V and 3 bases from J; bases unmatched to any gene: 1. The CDR3 consists of 11 residues. The V gene's germline CDR1 is SQVTM and CDR2 ANQGSEA.

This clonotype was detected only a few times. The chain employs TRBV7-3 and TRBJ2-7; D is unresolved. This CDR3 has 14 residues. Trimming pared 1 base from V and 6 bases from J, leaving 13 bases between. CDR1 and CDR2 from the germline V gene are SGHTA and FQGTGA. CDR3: CASSLIPFASEQYF. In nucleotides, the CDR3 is TGTGCCAGCAGCTTAATCCCCTTCGCTTCCGAGCAGTACTTC.

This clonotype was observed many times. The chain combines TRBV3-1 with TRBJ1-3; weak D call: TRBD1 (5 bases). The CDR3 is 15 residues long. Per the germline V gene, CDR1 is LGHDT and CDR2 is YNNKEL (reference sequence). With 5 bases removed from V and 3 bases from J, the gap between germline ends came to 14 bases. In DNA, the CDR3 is TGTGCCAGCAGCATCGGGGGTAGCAGTGGAAACACCATATATTTT. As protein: CASSIGGSSGNTIYF.

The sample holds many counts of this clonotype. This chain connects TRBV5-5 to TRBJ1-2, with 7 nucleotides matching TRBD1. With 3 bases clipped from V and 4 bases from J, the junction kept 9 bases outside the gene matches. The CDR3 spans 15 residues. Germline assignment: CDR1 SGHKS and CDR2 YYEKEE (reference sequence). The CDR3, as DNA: TGTGCCAGCAGCTGGACAGGCGTACCTCCCTATGGCTACACCTTC. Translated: CASSWTGVPPYGYTF.

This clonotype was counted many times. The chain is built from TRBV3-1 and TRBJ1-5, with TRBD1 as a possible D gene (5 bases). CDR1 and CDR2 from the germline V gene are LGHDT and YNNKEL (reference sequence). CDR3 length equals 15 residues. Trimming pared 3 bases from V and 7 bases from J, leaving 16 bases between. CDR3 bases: TGTGCCAGCAGCCAGGGGGGAGTTCTGGCCCAGCCCCAGCATTTT. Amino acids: CASSQGGVLAQPQHF. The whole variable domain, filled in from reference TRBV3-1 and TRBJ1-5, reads DTAVSQTPKYLVTQMGNDKSIKCEQNLGHDTMYWYKQDSKKFLKIMFSYNNKELIINETVPNRFSPKSPDKAHLNLHINSLELGDSAVYFCASSQGGVLAQPQHFGDGTRLSIL.

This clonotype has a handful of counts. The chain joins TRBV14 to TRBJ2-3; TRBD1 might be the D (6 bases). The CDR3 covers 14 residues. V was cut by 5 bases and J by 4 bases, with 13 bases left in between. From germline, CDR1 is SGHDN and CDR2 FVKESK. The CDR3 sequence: CASSFGTFADTQYF. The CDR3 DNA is TGTGCCAGCAGCTTCGGGACATTTGCAGATACGCAGTATTTT.

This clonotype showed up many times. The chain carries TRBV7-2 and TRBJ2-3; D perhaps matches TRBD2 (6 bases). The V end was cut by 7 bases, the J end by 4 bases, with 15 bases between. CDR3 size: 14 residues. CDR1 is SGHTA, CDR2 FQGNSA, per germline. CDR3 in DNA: TGTGCCAGCAAGACGGGACTTAGGGCAGATACGCAGTATTTT. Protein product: CASKTGLRADTQYF.

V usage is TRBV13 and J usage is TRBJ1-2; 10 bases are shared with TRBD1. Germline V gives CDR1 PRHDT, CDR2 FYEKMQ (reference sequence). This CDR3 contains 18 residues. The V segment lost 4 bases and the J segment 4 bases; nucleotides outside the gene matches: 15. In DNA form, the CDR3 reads TGTGCCAGCAGCTCAAAGGCGCTGGGACAGGGGTCCCTCTATGGCTACACCTTC. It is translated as CASSSKALGQGSLYGYTF.

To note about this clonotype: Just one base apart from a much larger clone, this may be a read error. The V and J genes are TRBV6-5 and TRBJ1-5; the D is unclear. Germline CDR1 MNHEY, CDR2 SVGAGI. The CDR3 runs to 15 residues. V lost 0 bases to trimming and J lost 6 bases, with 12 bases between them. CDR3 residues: CASSYSGRDRQPQHF. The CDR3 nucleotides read TGTGCCAGCAGTTACTCGGGGAGGGATCGTCAGCCCCAGCATTTT.

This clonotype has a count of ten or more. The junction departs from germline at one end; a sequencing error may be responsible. The CDR3 reads CASSPDPYEQYF. Written as DNA, the CDR3 is TGCGCCAGCAGCCCGGACCCCTACGAGCAGTACTTC. The chain combines TRBV7-2 with TRBJ2-7; no reliable D call. CDR1 is SGHTA, CDR2 FQGNSA, per germline. There are 12 residues in the CDR3. The full variable domain, its missing parts supplied by reference TRBV7-2 and TRBJ2-7, is GAGVSQSPSNKVTEKGKDVELRCDPISGHTALYWYRQSLGQGLEFLIYFQGNSAPDKSGLPSDRFSAERTGGSVSTLTIQRTQQEDSAVYLCASSPDPYEQYFGPGTRLTVT.

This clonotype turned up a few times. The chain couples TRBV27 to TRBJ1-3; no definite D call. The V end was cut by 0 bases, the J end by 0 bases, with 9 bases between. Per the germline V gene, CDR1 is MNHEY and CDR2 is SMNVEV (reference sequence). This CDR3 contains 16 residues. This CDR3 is CASSLSVESSGNTIYF. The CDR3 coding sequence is TGTGCCAGCAGTTTATCCGTCGAGTCCTCTGGAAACACCATATATTTT.

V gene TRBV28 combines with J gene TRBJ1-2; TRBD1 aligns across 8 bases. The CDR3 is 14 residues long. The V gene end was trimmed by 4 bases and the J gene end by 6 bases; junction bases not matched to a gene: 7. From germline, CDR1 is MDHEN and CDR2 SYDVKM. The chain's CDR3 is CASSSPGQGHGYTF. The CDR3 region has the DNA TGTGCCAGCAGTTCGCCCGGACAGGGTCATGGCTACACCTTC.

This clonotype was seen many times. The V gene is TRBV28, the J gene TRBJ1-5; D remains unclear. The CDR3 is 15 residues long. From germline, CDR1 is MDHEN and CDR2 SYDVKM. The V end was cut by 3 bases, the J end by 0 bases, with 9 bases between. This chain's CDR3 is CASSLNLYSNQPQHF. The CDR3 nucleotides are TGTGCCAGCAGTTTGAACCTTTATAGCAATCAGCCCCAGCATTTT.

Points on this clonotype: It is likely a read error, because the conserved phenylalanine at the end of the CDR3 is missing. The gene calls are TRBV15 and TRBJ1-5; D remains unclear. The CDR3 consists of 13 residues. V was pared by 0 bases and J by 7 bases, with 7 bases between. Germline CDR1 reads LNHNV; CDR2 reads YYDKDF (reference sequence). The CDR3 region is CATSRERVQPQHL. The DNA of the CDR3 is TGTGCCACCAGCAGAGAGAGGGTGCAGCCCCAGCATCTT.

CDR3: CASTLAGGPNNEQFF. CDR3 coding DNA: TGTGCCAGTACTCTAGCGGGGGGGCCTAACAATGAGCAGTTCTTC. The chain combines TRBV19 with TRBJ2-1; TRBD2 matches 12 bases. The CDR3 is 15 amino acids. V dropped 7 bases and J dropped 5; count of bases not matched to a gene: 6. CDR1 LNHDA and CDR2 SQIVND come from the germline V gene (reference sequence).

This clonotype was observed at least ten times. The CDR3 sequence is CASSLSTAWLSTEAFF. CDR3 DNA: TGTGCCAGCAGTTTAAGCACAGCTTGGCTGAGCACTGAAGCTTTCTTT. This chain joins TRBV28 and TRBJ1-1; D is uncertain. The CDR3 loop spans 16 amino acids. The germline V gene encodes CDR1 MDHEN and CDR2 SYDVKM. V lost 2 bases and J 4 bases, leaving 17 bases between the germline ends.